The 20 T cell receptor beta chains in this list originate from one sample, sequenced in a study of cytomegalovirus exposure and HLA in healthy donors. The PCR made use of 60 Vbeta and 13 Jbeta primers. The repertoire was sequenced with immunoSEQ multiplex PCR; TCRdb's copy has only in-frame clones and lacks some. The table records some 87,000 clones, more than 55% of them present only once. Sequencing was carried out using PBMCs. Source of these receptors: a young woman in good health and CMV-seropositive.

The rearrangement joins TRBV6-5 to TRBJ2-5, with 11 bases that match TRBD2. The CDR3 is 15 residues long. With 6 bases clipped from V and 10 bases from J, the junction kept 13 bases outside the gene matches. Germline CDR1 is MNHEY and CDR2 is SVGAGI. The CDR3: CASSPTSGVFVVQYF. The DNA for the CDR3 is TGTGCCAGCAGCCCGACTAGCGGGGTTTTTGTGGTCCAGTACTTC.

The chain employs TRBV4-3 and TRBJ1-5; 10 positions agree with TRBD1. The germline gives CDR1 LGHNA, CDR2 YSLEER. The CDR3 totals 15 residues. J was trimmed by 6 bases and V by 0 bases; bases with no gene match: 2. CDR3: CASSQDRQGAQPQHF. The CDR3 bases are TGCGCCAGCAGCCAAGACAGACAGGGGGCTCAGCCCCAGCATTTT.

Comments on this clone: One junction end disagrees with the germline gene, perhaps due to a read error. The chain has TRBV25-1 and TRBJ1-2; D is uncertain. The CDR3 is made up of 14 amino acids. Germline V gives CDR1 MGHDK, CDR2 SYGVNS. CDR3 residues: CASSGSQSLLYYPF. The CDR3 coding sequence is TGTGCCAGCAGTGGGTCCCAGTCCTTACTTTACTACCCCTTC.

V usage is TRBV4-2 and J usage is TRBJ2-5; TRBD1 might be the D (6 bases). Trimming removed 0 bases from V and 3 bases from J, with 11 bases in between. Germline V gene data show CDR1 as LGHNA and CDR2 as YNFKEQ. CDR3 length: 15 amino acids. The CDR3 DNA sequence: TGTGCCAGCAGCCAAGATGCGACAGGAGAAGAGACCCAGTACTTC. It codes for CASSQDATGEETQYF.

The chain combines TRBV29-1 with TRBJ2-1; 10 nucleotides line up with TRBD2. V was clipped by 6 bases and J by 5 bases; unmatched bases: 7. The CDR3 runs 14 residues. Germline CDR1 SQVTM, CDR2 ANQGSEA. The CDR3 DNA follows: TGCAGCGTGGAACTAGCGGGGCGAAACAATGAGCAGTTCTTC. Protein product: CSVELAGRNNEQFF.

This clone was observed a few times. The rearrangement links TRBV6-6 to TRBJ2-2; 7 bases agree with TRBD2. CDR1 is MNHNY and CDR2 is SVGAGI in the germline V gene (reference sequence). The CDR3 contains 13 residues. V was clipped by 11 bases and J by 1 base; unmatched bases: 4. The CDR3 coding sequence is TGTGCCGGCCGGGGGGAGAACACCGGGGAGCTGTTTTTT. Its translation is CAGRGENTGELFF.

The V call is TRBV6-6, the J call TRBJ1-2; 7 bases line up with TRBD1. With 2 bases clipped from V and 7 bases from J, the junction kept 4 bases outside the gene matches. This CDR3 is built from 13 residues. Germline loops: CDR1 MNHNY, CDR2 SVGAGI (reference sequence). CDR3 coding DNA: TGTGCCAGCAGTTACCGACAGGGTAGTGGCTACACCTTC. This gives the protein CASSYRQGSGYTF.

The sample holds one count of this clone. The chain links TRBV7-2 to TRBJ2-7; tentative D call: TRBD2 (5 bases). Germline V gene lookup returns CDR1 SGHTA and CDR2 FQGNSA. Trimming cost V 0 bases and J 2 bases, with 5 bases left between them. This CDR3 region has 13 residues. CDR3 sequence reads: CASSLALAYEQYF. CDR3 sequence (DNA): TGTGCCAGCAGCTTAGCACTAGCCTACGAGCAGTACTTC.

The chain combines TRBV5-4 with TRBJ2-6; a weak D match, TRBD2 (6 bases). The CDR3 runs to 18 residues. Germline V gene sequence: CDR1 SGHNT, CDR2 YYREEE (reference sequence). V lost 2 bases and J lost 0, with 15 bases in between. This CDR3 reads CASSLGGAGRSGANVLTF. Here the CDR3 DNA reads TGTGCCAGCAGCTTAGGAGGGGCGGGGCGCTCTGGGGCCAACGTCCTGACTTTC.

This clone was found a few times. This rearrangement joins TRBV13 to TRBJ2-3; 12 bases fit TRBD2. This CDR3 region has 15 residues. V was pared by 5 bases and J by 3 bases, with 3 bases of the junction left unmatched. In germline, CDR1 is PRHDT, CDR2 FYEKMQ (reference sequence). CDR3 DNA: TGTGCCAGCAGCCAGACTAGCGGGGGTACAGATACGCAGTATTTT. Translating gives CASSQTSGGTDTQYF.

J is TRBJ2-5 and V is TRBV19; TRBD2 aligns across 8 bases. From germline, CDR1 is LNHDA and CDR2 SQIVND (reference sequence). V lost 7 bases and J lost 2; bases outside the gene matches: 3. This CDR3 contains 13 residues. The CDR3 region is CASKEREQETQYF. In nucleotides, the CDR3 is TGTGCCAGTAAAGAGCGGGAGCAAGAGACCCAGTACTTC.

This chain uses TRBV19 with TRBJ2-4, with 7 bases that match TRBD1. The CDR3 has 16 amino acids. Trimming took 5 bases from V and 6 from J; bases not matched to a gene: 13. Per germline, CDR1 LNHDA and CDR2 SQIVND (reference sequence). The CDR3 DNA is TGTGCCAGTAGTTATAGCTTAGGGACAGCACTAAACATTCAGTACTTC. It codes for CASSYSLGTALNIQYF. Variable domain in full (rest from reference TRBV19 and TRBJ2-4): DGGITQSPKYLFRKEGQNVTLSCEQNLNHDAMYWYRQDPGQGLRLIYYSQIVNDFQKGDIAEGYSVSREKKESFPLTVTSAQKNPTAFYLCASSYSLGTALNIQYFGAGTRLSVL.

This sequence joins TRBV27 and TRBJ1-1; D not resolved. The CDR3 is made up of 14 amino acids. Looked up from germline, CDR1 is MNHEY and CDR2 is SMNVEV (reference sequence). The V end lost 4 bases, the J end lost 1 base, and 10 bases lay between the germline ends. For the CDR3, the DNA is TGTGCCAGCAGTTGGGCCAGGTCGAACACTGAAGCTTTCTTT. Protein sequence: CASSWARSNTEAFF.

The chain carries TRBV5-6 and TRBJ2-7, with a tentative D call TRBD1 (6 bases). The CDR3 contains 14 residues. Between the trimmed V and J ends, which lost 4 bases and 6 bases, there was a span of 17 bases. The germline CDR1 and CDR2 sequences are SGHDT and YYEEEE. The CDR3, as DNA: TGTGCCAGCAGCACCCGGCAGGGGTGGGGCGAGCAGTACTTC. Translating it yields CASSTRQGWGEQYF. The full variable domain, completed using reference TRBV5-6 and TRBJ2-7, is DAGVTQSPTHLIKTRGQQVTLRCSPKSGHDTVSWYQQALGQGPQFIFQYYEEEERQRGNFPDRFSGHQFPNYSSELNVNALLLGDSALYLCASSTRQGWGEQYFGPGTRLTVT.

About this clone: A read error may produce the germline difference seen at one junction end. The sample has other DNA sequences that encode this CDR3 too. J is TRBJ1-2 and V is TRBV29-1; D is undetermined. This CDR3 region has 12 residues. Germline lookup yields CDR1 SQVTM and CDR2 ANQGSEA. The CDR3 sequence: CSVERQYYGYTF. DNA for the CDR3: TGCAGCGTTGAGAGGCAGTACTATGGCTACACTTTC.

This chain connects TRBV9 to TRBJ1-2, with 10 bases fitting TRBD1. This CDR3 has 15 amino acids. Trimming cost V 4 bases and J 5 bases; bases outside gene matches: 8. CDR1 is SGDLS, CDR2 YYNGEE, per germline. Here the CDR3 DNA reads TGTGCCAGCAGCCTCAACCCGGGACAGGGGTATGGCTACACCTTC. Encoded protein: CASSLNPGQGYGYTF.

The genes are TRBV2 and TRBJ2-7; a weak D match, TRBD1 (6 bases). The CDR3 loop spans 11 amino acids. Germline values: CDR1 SNHLY, CDR2 FYNNEI. Trimming removed 11 bases from V and 2 bases from J, with 10 bases in between. The CDR3 reads CAHGTTYEQYF. CDR3 DNA: TGTGCCCACGGGACAACCTACGAGCAGTACTTC.

The gene calls are TRBV7-5 and TRBJ1-2; the table's D call TRBD1 went unverified against the DNA. TRBV7-5 is labeled a pseudogene. The CDR3 covers 18 residues. The CDR3 is CARSLAFGRTGEGAGYTF. Written as DNA, the CDR3 is TGTGCCAGAAGCTTAGCCTTCGGTCGGACAGGGGAAGGGGCTGGCTACACCTTC.

The chain is built from TRBV11-2 and TRBJ2-3; TRBD2 matches 8 bases. V was clipped by 4 bases and J by 6 bases; unmatched bases: 9. From germline, CDR1 is SGHAT and CDR2 FQNNGV. This CDR3 is built from 15 residues. CDR3 DNA sequence: TGTGCCAGCAGCTCCCCTCATAGCGGGGAGGATACGCAGTATTTT. Protein product: CASSSPHSGEDTQYF. Variable domain in full (rest from reference TRBV11-2 and TRBJ2-3): EAGVAQSPRYKIIEKRQSVAFWCNPISGHATLYWYQQILGQGPKLLIQFQNNGVVDDSQLPKDRFSAERLKGVDSTLKIQPAKLEDSAVYLCASSSPHSGEDTQYFGPGTRLTVL.

A single count supports this clone. J is TRBJ2-7 and V is TRBV5-8; 10 nucleotides match TRBD1. CDR3 length equals 18 residues. With 4 bases clipped from V and 2 bases from J, the junction kept 15 bases outside the gene matches. Germline V gene lookup returns CDR1 SGHTS and CDR2 YDEGEE. CDR3 loop: CASSRGTGVAEGPYEQYF. The CDR3 DNA reads as TGTGCCAGCAGCCGTGGGACAGGGGTAGCAGAGGGCCCCTACGAGCAGTACTTC.